The clone carrying this T cell receptor beta chain is a singleton in its sample. Its antigen remains unknown. The data are from a study of OX40 agonist ivuxolimab in advanced cancers. Study findings and constraints: The average count of expanded clones was higher among CD8+ T cells than among CD4+. In the 0.1 to 3.0 mg/kg range, CD4+ and CD8+ blood T cells had expanded clonally by week 6.

The CDR3 runs 15 residues. Germline CDR1 reads GTSNPN; CDR2 reads SVGIG (reference sequence). The germline V and J ends were trimmed by 3 bases and 1 base, with 16 bases remaining between them. Assay used: immunoSEQ multiplex PCR; TCRdb lists only in-frame clones, some missing. Of more than 80,000 clones listed, about 90% are singletons. This sample comprised CD4+ or CD8+ T cells sorted from blood, obtained in a trial of the OX40 agonist ivuxolimab. V and J are TRBV30 and TRBJ2-7; D gene ambiguous. This TCR came from an adult with an advanced solid tumor such as melanoma, head and neck, liver or kidney cancer. The CDR3 nucleotides read TGTGCCTGGAGCGCCTCCGAGACTCGATCCTACGAGCAGTACTTC. Encoded protein: CAWSASETRSYEQYF.